This entry features one T cell receptor beta chain sequence. Unique molecular identifiers were built into the TCRbeta library. Via MiXCR, TCRdb re-called the PCR reads, giving one row per CDR3 protein. The table shows about 120,000 distinct CDR3 sequences, with under 30% occurring only once. The sample comes from a study of T-cell reconstitution after alpha-beta-depleted transplantation in children. This CDR3 has 18 amino acids. Germline CDR1 reads MGHRA; CDR2 reads YSYEKL. V dropped 4 bases and J dropped 0; count of bases not matched to a gene: 14. The source was PBMCs, mostly from graft donor cells, collected 180 days after TCRalphabeta/CD19-depleted stem cell transplant. The receptor was derived from a male patient under 10 years old who had a stem cell transplant for chronic granulomatous disease, so the T cells may come from the graft donor. V usage is TRBV4-1 and J usage is TRBJ1-1; 7 nucleotides line up with TRBD1. The CDR3 here is CASSPIAHRTGLNTEAFF. CDR3 bases: TGCGCCAGCAGCCCGATTGCTCATAGGACAGGCCTGAACACTGAAGCTTTCTTT.